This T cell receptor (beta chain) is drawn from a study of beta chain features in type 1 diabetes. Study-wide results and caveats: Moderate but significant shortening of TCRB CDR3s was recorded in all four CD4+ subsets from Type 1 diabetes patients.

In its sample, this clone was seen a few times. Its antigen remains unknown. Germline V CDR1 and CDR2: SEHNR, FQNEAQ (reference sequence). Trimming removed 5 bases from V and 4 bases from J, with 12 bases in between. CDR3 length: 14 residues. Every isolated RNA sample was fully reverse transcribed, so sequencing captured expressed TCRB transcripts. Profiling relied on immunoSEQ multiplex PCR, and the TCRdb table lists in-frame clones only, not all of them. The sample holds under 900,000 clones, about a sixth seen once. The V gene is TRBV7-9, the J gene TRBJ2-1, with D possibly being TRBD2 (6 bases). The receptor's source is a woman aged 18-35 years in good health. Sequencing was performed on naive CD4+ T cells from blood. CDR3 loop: CASSQLSGYNEQFF. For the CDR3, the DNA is TGTGCCAGCAGCCAGCTGAGCGGGTACAATGAGCAGTTCTTC.